This TCR beta chain was sequenced during a study of healthy donors' naive CD4 and CD8 T cells. V was clipped by 0 bases and J by 4 bases, with 7 bases between them. CDR3 length: 14 residues. In germline, CDR1 is LNHDA, CDR2 SQIVND (reference sequence). TCR libraries were built from about 0.55 ug of total RNA by linear amplification. Using its own MiXCR run on the reads, TCRdb lists one record per CDR3 protein. This sample carries approximately 180,000 distinct CDR3 sequences, about 74% of them seen once, and the ten largest clones take about 2.4%. Points on this clonotype: The final CDR3 position lacks the conserved phenylalanine or tryptophan, pointing to a likely read error.

Naive T cells were sorted: CD4+CD8-CD45RO-CD45RA+ for CD4+, CD8+CD4-CD45RA+CD27bright for CD8+. The sample consisted of naive CD4+ and CD8+ T cells sorted from blood, pooled from several donors. The clonotype comes from a pool of human donors in good health; the sample pools cells from several healthy donors. V usage is TRBV19 and J usage is TRBJ2-1; no clear D gene. Here the CDR3 DNA reads TGTGCCAGTAGTATAGATCCAGCGTACAATGAGCAGTTCCTC. Translated: CASSIDPAYNEQFL.